One and the same sample provided the 30 T cell receptor beta chains below, sequenced in a study of cytomegalovirus exposure and HLA in healthy donors. A multiplex PCR was run with 60 Vbeta primers and 13 Jbeta primers. The method was immunoSEQ multiplex PCR; TCRdb's version includes in-frame clones alone and lacks a portion of them. The profile shows around 80,000 clones, approximately 66% of them singletons. Sequenced input: PBMCs. The receptors here all came from a male donor in good health and CMV-seropositive.

CDR3 protein: CATSRVDREEPQHF. The DNA for the CDR3 is TGTGCCACCAGCAGAGTTGACAGGGAGGAGCCCCAGCATTTT. This chain joins TRBV15 and TRBJ1-5; 7 bases agree with TRBD1. The germline V gene has CDR1 LNHNV and CDR2 YYDKDF (reference sequence). The CDR3 runs 14 residues. The ends lost 1 base at V and 8 bases at J; junction bases unmatched: 5.

The V and J genes are TRBV6-5 and TRBJ2-3, with TRBD2 matching over 9 bases. J was trimmed by 2 bases and V by 6 bases; bases with no gene match: 3. This CDR3 region has 14 residues. Germline assignment: CDR1 MNHEY and CDR2 SVGAGI. Written as DNA, the CDR3 is TGTGCCAGCAGGAGCGGGGGGTACACAGATACGCAGTATTTT. This translates into CASRSGGYTDTQYF.

The V gene is TRBV11-2, the J gene TRBJ1-5; D is possibly TRBD1 (5 bases). Trimming pared 5 bases from V and 6 bases from J, leaving 14 bases between. CDR1 SGHAT and CDR2 FQNNGV come from the germline V gene. CDR3 length: 14 residues. The DNA for the CDR3 is TGTGCCAGCAGCCCAGTGGGGGGAAGTCAGCCCCAGCATTTT. Encoded protein: CASSPVGGSQPQHF.

The J gene is TRBJ1-5, the V gene TRBV6-1; D uncertain. This CDR3 region has 15 residues. CDR1 and CDR2 (germline): MNHNS, SASEGT. Trimming left V 1 base short and J 0 bases short, with 7 bases between. The CDR3 reads CASSEGTYSNQPQHF. The DNA of the CDR3 is TGTGCCAGCAGTGAAGGCACCTATAGCAATCAGCCCCAGCATTTT.

The chain is built from TRBV5-1 and TRBJ2-5; TRBD1 matches at 11 bases. CDR1 SGHRS and CDR2 YFSETQ come from the germline V gene. The length of the CDR3 is 16 residues. V shed 0 bases and J 4 bases; nucleotides not matched to a gene: 5. CDR3 protein: CASSLDGQGAAETQYF. The CDR3 DNA is TGCGCCAGCAGCTTGGATGGACAGGGGGCGGCAGAGACCCAGTACTTC. The variable domain in full, completed from reference TRBV5-1 and TRBJ2-5, reads KAGVTQTPRYLIKTRGQQVTLSCSPISGHRSVSWYQQTPGQGLQFLFEYFSETQRNKGNFPGRFSGRQFSNSRSEMNVSTLELGDSALYLCASSLDGQGAAETQYFGPGTRLLVL.

The J gene is TRBJ2-1, the V gene TRBV5-4; 10 nucleotides align to TRBD2. The CDR3 has 17 amino acids. The V gene's germline CDR1 is SGHNT and CDR2 YYREEE (reference sequence). J lost 0 bases, V lost 4 bases, and 7 bases had no gene match. This chain's CDR3 is CASSQSPSGGSYNEQFF. The CDR3 bases are TGTGCCAGCAGCCAGTCCCCTAGCGGGGGCTCCTACAATGAGCAGTTCTTC.

The gene calls are TRBV30 and TRBJ2-3; a weak D match, TRBD2 (7 bases). This CDR3 contains 14 residues. Per germline, CDR1 GTSNPN and CDR2 SVGIG (reference sequence). V dropped 5 bases and J dropped 6 bases, with 18 bases sitting between them. CDR3 sequence reads: CAWAGAGALDTQYF. The CDR3, as DNA: TGTGCCTGGGCGGGGGCAGGGGCACTGGATACGCAGTATTTT.

The rearrangement joins TRBV7-3 to TRBJ2-2, with a weak D call TRBD2 (5 bases). The CDR3 extends over 14 amino acids. CDR1 and CDR2 from the germline V gene are SGHTA and FQGTGA. With 2 bases removed from V and 4 bases from J, the gap between germline ends came to 8 bases. The CDR3, as DNA: TGTGCCAGCAGCTTACGGGATTTCACCGGGGAGCTGTTTTTT. Its translation: CASSLRDFTGELFF.

This chain links TRBV5-1 with TRBJ2-7, with TRBD2 as a possible D gene (7 bases). Germline CDR1 and CDR2: SGHRS and YFSETQ. The V and J ends lost 2 bases and 4 bases respectively, with 10 bases between them. The CDR3 consists of 13 residues. CDR3 bases: TGCGCCAGCAGCTTTGGGGGGGCGTACGAGCAGTACTTC. It is translated as CASSFGGAYEQYF.

The chain has TRBV6-5 and TRBJ2-2; 8 bases are shared with TRBD2. Losses at the gene ends were 6 bases for V and 0 bases for J; bases not matched to a gene: 3. This CDR3 spans 15 amino acids. Germline V lookup: CDR1 MNHEY, CDR2 SVGAGI. The CDR3 coding sequence is TGTGCCAGCAGAACGGGGGGGGCGAACACCGGGGAGCTGTTTTTT. This gives the protein CASRTGGANTGELFF.

The CDR3 DNA reads as TGTGCCAGCAGCTTAGATCGCAGGGACGAGCAGTACTTC. This translates into CASSLDRRDEQYF. The chain recombines TRBV11-2 with TRBJ2-7, with D perhaps TRBD1 (5 bases). The CDR3 contains 13 residues. The ends were cut back, 0 bases at V and 5 bases at J, with 8 bases in the middle. Germline CDR1 is SGHAT and CDR2 is FQNNGV.

The V gene is TRBV12-5, the J gene TRBJ2-5, with 8 bases fitting TRBD1. The ends lost 1 base at V and 2 bases at J; junction bases unmatched: 12. The CDR3 is made up of 18 amino acids. Germline V CDR1 and CDR2: LGHNT, FRNRAP. The CDR3 spells CASGLGPDRTGRQETQYF. CDR3 DNA sequence: TGTGCTAGTGGTTTGGGACCCGACCGGACAGGGCGACAAGAGACCCAGTACTTC.

This clone came up a few times. The chain employs TRBV5-4 and TRBJ2-6; D not resolved. The germline V gene encodes CDR1 SGHNT and CDR2 YYREEE (reference sequence). CDR3 length: 13 amino acids. V shed 3 bases and J shed 2 bases, with 3 bases lying between them. The CDR3 DNA sequence: TGTGCCAGCAGCTCGGCTGGGGCCAACGTCCTGACTTTC. This gives the protein CASSSAGANVLTF.

The chain's CDR3 is CASGQLAKNIQYF. CDR3 coding DNA: TGTGCCAGCGGACAGTTAGCCAAAAACATTCAGTACTTC. V usage is TRBV19 and J usage is TRBJ2-4; D might be TRBD1 (6 bases). This CDR3 region has 13 residues. V lost 9 bases and J lost 0, with 9 bases in between. CDR1 and CDR2 from the germline V gene are LNHDA and SQIVND (reference sequence). Using reference TRBV19 and TRBJ2-4 for the parts outside the CDR3, the full variable domain is DGGITQSPKYLFRKEGQNVTLSCEQNLNHDAMYWYRQDPGQGLRLIYYSQIVNDFQKGDIAEGYSVSREKKESFPLTVTSAQKNPTAFYLCASGQLAKNIQYFGAGTRLSVL.

The CDR3 spells CASSYDQGAGNTIYF. In DNA form, the CDR3 reads TGTGCCAGCAGTTACGATCAGGGCGCTGGAAACACCATATATTTT. The genes are TRBV6-6 and TRBJ1-3; tentative D call: TRBD1 (5 bases). There are 15 residues in the CDR3. CDR1 and CDR2 (germline): MNHNY, SVGAGI (reference sequence). The ends were cut back, 2 bases at V and 2 bases at J, with 10 bases in the middle.

The V and J genes are TRBV2 and TRBJ2-6; 7 bases line up with TRBD2. The CDR3 sequence is 21 residues long. CDR1 is SNHLY, CDR2 FYNNEI, per germline. Trimming cost V 7 bases and J 0 bases; bases outside gene matches: 21. Written as DNA, the CDR3 is TGTGCCAGCACTAGCGGCCGTACCAGAGAGTTATCGCGCTCTGGGGCCAACGTCCTGACTTTC. The encoded protein is CASTSGRTRELSRSGANVLTF.

The V call is TRBV28, the J call TRBJ2-3; TRBD1 is a possible D gene (6 bases). V was clipped by 6 bases and J by 2 bases, with 18 bases between them. CDR3 length equals 16 residues. Germline-derived CDR1 and CDR2 are MDHEN and SYDVKM. The CDR3 DNA reads TGTGCCAGCAGCTCCCTAGCCAGGGGATACACAGATACGCAGTATTTT. Translation gives CASSSLARGYTDTQYF.

This clone occurred a few times. The chain uses TRBV7-6 and TRBJ2-1; 10 bases fit TRBD1. The germline V gene has CDR1 SGHVS and CDR2 FNYEAQ. The CDR3 length is 15 residues. With V trimmed by 3 bases and J by 5 bases, 4 bases remained unmatched. CDR3 protein: CASSFDRGPNNEQFF. CDR3 DNA: TGTGCCAGCAGCTTTGACAGGGGGCCGAACAATGAGCAGTTCTTC. Combining the CDR3 with reference TRBV7-6 and TRBJ2-1 gives the whole variable domain GAGVSQSPRYKVTKRGQDVALRCDPISGHVSLYWYRQALGQGPEFLTYFNYEAQQDKSGLPNDRFSAERPEGSISTLTIQRTEQRDSAMYRCASSFDRGPNNEQFFGPGTRLTVL.

In its sample, this clone was seen a few times. The chain carries TRBV7-2 and TRBJ2-7; D remains ambiguous. This CDR3 has 13 residues. Between the trimmed V and J ends, which lost 1 base and 2 bases, there was a span of 6 bases. Germline CDR1 reads SGHTA; CDR2 reads FQGNSA. The CDR3 sequence: CASSLGGTYEQYF. The DNA of the CDR3 is TGTGCCAGCAGCTTAGGAGGAACCTACGAGCAGTACTTC.

This clone has more than one count but fewer than ten. The chain joins TRBV2 to TRBJ2-5; D perhaps matches TRBD1 (6 bases). The CDR3 spans 16 residues. With 0 bases removed from V and 4 bases from J, the gap between germline ends came to 15 bases. The germline V gene has CDR1 SNHLY and CDR2 FYNNEI. The CDR3 coding sequence is TGTGCCAGCAGTGAAGCGGAGACAGGAGCTCCAGAGACCCAGTACTTC. It yields the protein CASSEAETGAPETQYF.

This sequence joins TRBV27 and TRBJ1-5; D is undetermined. The CDR3 is 14 amino acids. Germline V gene sequence: CDR1 MNHEY, CDR2 SMNVEV (reference sequence). V was cut by 10 bases and J by 3 bases, with 16 bases left in between. The CDR3: CANAAGVNNQPQHF. Written as DNA, the CDR3 is TGTGCCAACGCTGCGGGTGTAAACAATCAGCCCCAGCATTTT.

This clone was counted between two and nine times. Other nucleotide sequences in the sample specify the same CDR3. The V and J genes are TRBV5-4 and TRBJ2-3; D is ambiguous. Trimming left V 2 bases short and J 1 base short, with 5 bases between. The CDR3 sequence is 13 residues long. Germline CDR1 and CDR2: SGHNT and YYREEE (reference sequence). DNA for the CDR3: TGTGCCAGCAGCTTAGGAGGCACAGATACGCAGTATTTT. Its protein is CASSLGGTDTQYF.

This chain connects TRBV9 to TRBJ2-2; 12 positions agree with TRBD2. The V gene's germline CDR1 is SGDLS and CDR2 YYNGEE. Trimming took 0 bases from V and 1 from J; bases not matched to a gene: 1. This CDR3 spans 17 amino acids. The CDR3 here is CASSVEGLAGNTGELFF. CDR3 bases: TGTGCCAGCAGCGTAGAGGGACTAGCGGGGAACACCGGGGAGCTGTTTTTT.

This chain uses TRBV30 with TRBJ1-2; a weak D match, TRBD1 (6 bases). CDR1 and CDR2 (germline): GTSNPN, SVGIG (reference sequence). The CDR3 totals 12 residues. V was cut by 5 bases and J by 4 bases, with 11 bases left in between. The CDR3 is CAWEQGFYGYTF. As DNA, the CDR3 is TGTGCCTGGGAACAGGGCTTCTATGGCTACACCTTC.

This chain connects TRBV4-3 to TRBJ1-1; the D is unclear. This CDR3 has 13 residues. Germline lookup yields CDR1 LGHNA and CDR2 YSLEER. Deletions cut 0 bases from V and 2 bases from J, with 4 bases between. This CDR3 reads CASSQDTNTEAFF. DNA of the CDR3: TGCGCCAGCAGCCAAGACACTAACACTGAAGCTTTCTTT.

V gene TRBV30 combines with J gene TRBJ1-2; 10 bases match TRBD1. This CDR3 comprises 14 residues. J was trimmed by 7 bases and V by 4 bases; bases with no gene match: 9. CDR1 is GTSNPN, CDR2 SVGIG, per germline (reference sequence). The CDR3 nucleotides read TGTGCCTGGATATCCGGGACAGGGGTCGGTGGCTACACCTTC. It translates to CAWISGTGVGGYTF. Full variable domain (rest looked up from reference TRBV30 and TRBJ1-2): SQTIHQWPATLVQPVGSPLSLECTVEGTSNPNLYWYRQAAGRGLQLLFYSVGIGQISSEVPQNLSASRPQDRQFILSSKKLLLSDSGFYLCAWISGTGVGGYTFGSGTRLTVV.

The rearrangement joins TRBV7-6 to TRBJ2-3; 13 nucleotides line up with TRBD2. J lost 4 bases, V lost 0 bases, and 7 bases had no gene match. The CDR3 spans 18 residues. The germline V gene has CDR1 SGHVS and CDR2 FNYEAQ. The chain's CDR3 is CASSLATGLAGQPDTQYF. The CDR3 DNA sequence: TGTGCCAGCAGCTTAGCGACGGGACTAGCGGGACAGCCAGATACGCAGTATTTT.

This clone was seen a few times. The V and J genes are TRBV29-1 and TRBJ2-7; tentatively, D is TRBD1 (6 bases). CDR1 is SQVTM, CDR2 ANQGSEA, per germline. The ends were cut back, 4 bases at V and 1 base at J, with 17 bases in the middle. CDR3 length: 15 residues. The CDR3 DNA reads TGCAGCGTTGGCGGAACAAGGGACATTTCCTACGAGCAGTACTTC. Translation: CSVGGTRDISYEQYF.

The chain couples TRBV5-8 to TRBJ1-1; D is perhaps TRBD1 (5 bases). Germline CDR1 is SGHTS and CDR2 is YDEGEE. V dropped 1 base and J dropped 13 bases, with 11 bases sitting between them. The CDR3 loop spans 11 amino acids. In DNA form, the CDR3 reads TGTGCCAGCAGCTTGAACCGGAGGGGTTTCTTT. Protein: CASSLNRRGFF.

V usage is TRBV15 and J usage is TRBJ2-5; D gene ambiguous. Germline V gene lookup returns CDR1 LNHNV and CDR2 YYDKDF (reference sequence). V was clipped by 4 bases and J by 2 bases, with 5 bases between them. The CDR3 consists of 12 residues. The CDR3 sequence is CATSILQETQYF. CDR3 nucleotides: TGTGCCACCAGCATACTGCAAGAGACCCAGTACTTC.